These 26 T cell receptor beta chains were sequenced from one sample in a study of T cells in Graves' hyperthyroidism and ophthalmopathy. TCR beta CDR3 regions were amplified from RNA. With the HTBI primer set, the TCR CDR3 went through a first round of RT-PCR. TCRdb reanalysed the multiplex PCR reads using MiXCR and keeps one entry per CDR3 protein. The sample yields roughly 740,000 distinct CDR3 sequences, about a sixth seen once. Sequenced: blood. The receptors were gathered from a man in his late teens or twenties with Graves' hyperthyroidism.

In its sample, this clonotype was seen many times. The genes are TRBV27 and TRBJ2-7; D gene unclear. The V and J ends lost 4 bases and 2 bases respectively, with 15 bases between them. The CDR3 sequence is 15 residues long. CDR1 and CDR2 (germline): MNHEY, SMNVEV (reference sequence). The CDR3 region has the DNA TGTGCCAGCAGTTCCACCGCCGTACTACCCTACGAGCAGTACTTC. It encodes CASSSTAVLPYEQYF.

This clonotype occurred a few times. V usage is TRBV7-6 and J usage is TRBJ1-4, with D unclear. Germline V gene lookup returns CDR1 SGHVS and CDR2 FNYEAQ. The CDR3 contains 14 residues. The V and J ends lost 5 bases and 7 bases respectively, with 14 bases between them. The CDR3 reads CASSPIAFGEKLFF. Here the CDR3 DNA reads TGTGCCAGCAGCCCAATCGCTTTTGGTGAAAAACTGTTTTTT.

This clonotype was recorded at least ten times. The J gene is TRBJ1-2, the V gene TRBV7-2; D is ambiguous. Per germline, CDR1 SGHTA and CDR2 FQGNSA. The CDR3 runs to 12 residues. With 4 bases removed from V and 7 bases from J, the gap between germline ends came to 10 bases. The CDR3 DNA reads TGTGCCAGCAGCTCAATGGGAGTTGGCTACACCTTC. Protein product: CASSSMGVGYTF.

J is TRBJ2-1 and V is TRBV24-1; TRBD2 matches 15 bases. V shed 4 bases, J shed 4 bases, and the junction held 7 bases outside the gene matches. The CDR3 is 18 amino acids. Germline V gives CDR1 KGHDR, CDR2 SFDVKD. The CDR3 DNA reads TGTGCCACCAGTGACCCGGGACTAGCGGGAGGAGGGTACAATGAGCAGTTCTTC. This sequence encodes CATSDPGLAGGGYNEQFF.

A remark on this clonotype: A much larger clone sits a single nucleotide away, making a read error possible. The chain employs TRBV15 and TRBJ2-7; 11 bases are shared with TRBD2. The CDR3 covers 17 residues. The germline gives CDR1 LNHNV, CDR2 YYDKDF (reference sequence). V was pared by 0 bases and J by 8 bases, with 12 bases of the junction left unmatched. This CDR3 is CATSRDLVTSGAYKQYF. DNA of the CDR3: TGTGCCACCAGCAGAGATCTCGTGACTAGCGGGGCGTACAAGCAGTACTTC. Full variable domain (remainder filled in from reference TRBV15 and TRBJ2-7): DAMVIQNPRYQVTQFGKPVTLSCSQTLNHNVMYWYQQKSSQAPKLLFHYYDKDFNNEADTPDNFQSRRPNTSFCFLDIRSPGLGDTAMYLCATSRDLVTSGAYKQYFGPGTRLTVT.

This clonotype is a singleton in its sample. The CDR3 protein is CASTIGQVNTEAFF. Here the CDR3 DNA reads TGCGCCAGCACCATAGGGCAGGTGAACACTGAAGCTTTCTTT. The V gene is TRBV4-1, the J gene TRBJ1-1, with unresolved D. V lost 7 bases and J lost 0, with 12 bases in between. Germline CDR1 MGHRA, CDR2 YSYEKL. CDR3 length: 14 amino acids.

The chain has TRBV2 and TRBJ2-7, with 10 nucleotides matching TRBD2. The CDR3 has 17 amino acids. The J segment lost 5 bases and the V segment lost 1 base, leaving 11 bases of the junction unmatched. The germline gives CDR1 SNHLY, CDR2 FYNNEI. For the CDR3, the DNA is TGTGCCAGCAGTGAAGTAAATTTTAGCGGGAGGACCCACGAGCAGTACTTC. Its translation: CASSEVNFSGRTHEQYF.

The V call is TRBV5-1, the J call TRBJ2-5; D unclear. Germline V gives CDR1 SGHRS, CDR2 YFSETQ. The V end lost 3 bases, the J end lost 1 base, and 13 bases lay between the germline ends. The CDR3 sequence is 15 residues long. The chain's CDR3 is CASSSLTLPQETQYF. As DNA, the CDR3 is TGCGCCAGCAGCTCGTTGACCTTGCCCCAAGAGACCCAGTACTTC.

There are many counts of this clonotype. The chain recombines TRBV28 with TRBJ2-1, with D tentatively TRBD1 or TRBD2 (5 bases each). The germline V gene has CDR1 MDHEN and CDR2 SYDVKM. The V end lost 5 bases, the J end lost 7 bases, and 24 bases lay between the germline ends. There are 17 residues in the CDR3. Here the CDR3 reads CASSLPTPEGKLNEQFF. CDR3 in DNA: TGTGCCAGCAGTCTCCCTACACCAGAGGGGAAACTGAATGAGCAGTTCTTC.

At least ten counts were recorded for this clonotype. A read error may account for a junction end that differs from germline. The chain is built from TRBV4-1 and TRBJ2-7, with TRBD2 matching 11 bases. The germline CDR1 and CDR2 sequences are MGHRA and YSYEKL. The CDR3 sequence is 14 residues long. The CDR3 reads CASSQVAGGYEQYF. DNA of the CDR3: TGTGCCAGCAGCCAAGTAGCGGGAGGGTACGAGCAGTACTTC.

Comment on this clonotype: One end of the junction does not line up with germline, which may come from a read error. This chain connects TRBV28 to TRBJ2-5; TRBD1 aligns across 7 bases. The CDR3 spans 14 residues. Germline V gene data show CDR1 as MDHEN and CDR2 as SYDVKM. Here the CDR3 reads CASQGTALQEAQYF. The CDR3 nucleotides read TGTGCCAGCCAAGGGACAGCGCTTCAAGAGGCCCAGTACTTC.

The chain uses TRBV19 and TRBJ2-1, with 12 bases matching TRBD2. After removal of 5 bases from V and 5 bases from J, the junction contained 4 bases not matched to a gene. The CDR3 length is 15 residues. Germline assignment: CDR1 LNHDA and CDR2 SQIVND (reference sequence). In nucleotides, the CDR3 is TGTGCCAGTAGTCATACTAGCGGGAGGAACAATGAGCAGTTCTTC. Protein sequence: CASSHTSGRNNEQFF.

This clonotype occurred many times. V gene TRBV5-1 combines with J gene TRBJ2-1; the match to TRBD2 covers 7 bases. Looked up from germline, CDR1 is SGHRS and CDR2 is YFSETQ. Unmatched junction bases numbered 20, after V lost 4 bases and J lost 7 bases. CDR3 length: 18 residues. The DNA for the CDR3 is TGCGCCAGCAGCGTAATGCCCCCTCGACTAGCTCCAACTAATGAGCAGTTCTTC. This sequence encodes CASSVMPPRLAPTNEQFF.

This clonotype was detected many times. The chain links TRBV12-3 or TRBV12-4 to TRBJ2-7, with 8 bases fitting TRBD1. Germline trimming cut 6 bases from V and 4 bases from J; bases unmatched to any gene: 8. This CDR3 has 14 residues. As DNA, the CDR3 is TGTGCCAGCAGCCGGACAGGGCGTAGGTACGAGCAGTACTTC. Translating gives CASSRTGRRYEQYF.

The J gene is TRBJ1-4, the V gene TRBV19; D is ambiguous. CDR3 length equals 13 residues. CDR1 is LNHDA, CDR2 SQIVND, per germline (reference sequence). Trimming shortened V by 6 bases and J by 4 bases, and 9 bases separated the two germline ends. The CDR3 sequence is CASSDWINEKLFF. CDR3 DNA: TGTGCCAGTAGCGACTGGATTAATGAAAAACTGTTTTTT.

The table lists this clonotype with many counts. V is TRBV12-3 or TRBV12-4 and J is TRBJ2-3; D is undetermined. V lost 4 bases to trimming and J lost 2 bases, with 4 bases between them. This CDR3 region has 12 residues. This CDR3 is CASSYNTDTQYF. The CDR3 DNA sequence: TGTGCCAGCAGTTACAACACAGATACGCAGTATTTT.

Only a few counts were recorded for this clonotype. This chain uses TRBV30 with TRBJ2-7; 8 bases align to TRBD2. The CDR3 covers 14 residues. CDR1 and CDR2 from the germline V gene are GTSNPN and SVGIG (reference sequence). The junction had 5 bases not matched to a gene; V was cut back by 3 bases and J by 1 base. The CDR3 is CAWSGGGPSYEQYF. The CDR3 nucleotides read TGTGCCTGGAGCGGGGGGGGACCTTCCTACGAGCAGTACTTC.

The V call is TRBV30, the J call TRBJ2-7; no clear D. The CDR3 loop spans 12 amino acids. CDR1 and CDR2 (germline): GTSNPN, SVGIG (reference sequence). V lost 0 bases and J 9 bases, leaving 12 bases between the germline ends. CDR3 DNA: TGTGCCTGGAGTGTCAGTGGTAACGGGCAGTACTTC. Translated: CAWSVSGNGQYF.

V and J are TRBV7-8 and TRBJ1-5, with D tentatively TRBD1 (6 bases). This CDR3 spans 13 amino acids. The germline gives CDR1 SGHVS, CDR2 FQNEAQ. Trimming shortened V by 3 bases and J by 9 bases, and 12 bases separated the two germline ends. CDR3 DNA sequence: TGTGCCAGCAGCTTGGGACAAGGTGGGCCCCAGCATTTT. Protein: CASSLGQGGPQHF. The full variable domain, in which reference TRBV7-8 and TRBJ1-5 provide the parts outside the CDR3, is GAGVSQSPRYKVAKRGQDVALRCDPISGHVSLFWYQQALGQGPEFLTYFQNEAQLDKSGLPSDRFFAERPEGSVSTLKIQRTQQEDSAVYLCASSLGQGGPQHFGDGTRLSIL.

The chain is built from TRBV20-1 and TRBJ2-7, with TRBD1 identical over 7 bases. The CDR3 spans 14 residues. V trimming: 4 bases; J trimming: 5 bases; junction bases outside the gene matches: 11. The germline V gene has CDR1 DFQATT and CDR2 SNEGSKA (reference sequence). This CDR3 is CSANPSQGPDEQYF. The CDR3 nucleotides are TGCAGTGCTAATCCGTCACAGGGGCCGGACGAGCAGTACTTC.

There are a few counts of this clonotype. The CDR3 is CAPGSTADEQFF. For the CDR3, the DNA is TGTGCCCCCGGGTCGACAGCGGATGAGCAGTTCTTC. The gene calls are TRBV7-7 and TRBJ2-1; possibly TRBD1 or TRBD2 for D (5 bases each). V shed 11 bases and J shed 8 bases, with 16 bases lying between them. Germline-derived CDR1 and CDR2 are SSHAT and FNYEAQ (reference sequence). CDR3 length: 12 amino acids.

This clonotype was detected ten times or more. The chain's CDR3 is CASSFLWLGTDTQYF. In nucleotides, the CDR3 is TGTGCCAGCAGTTTTCTGTGGTTGGGCACAGATACGCAGTATTTT. The genes are TRBV27 and TRBJ2-3; no reliable D call. The V end lost 3 bases, the J end lost 1 base, and 11 bases lay between the germline ends. The length of the CDR3 is 15 residues. The V gene's germline CDR1 is MNHEY and CDR2 SMNVEV (reference sequence).

V and J are TRBV6-9 and TRBJ1-1, with D possibly being TRBD1 (5 bases). This CDR3 spans 15 amino acids. Germline CDR1 MNHGY, CDR2 SVAAGI. The ends were cut back, 3 bases at V and 0 bases at J, with 11 bases in the middle. The CDR3 is CASSYEGWVNTEAFF. The CDR3 bases are TGTGCCAGCAGTTACGAGGGGTGGGTGAACACTGAAGCTTTCTTT.

The sample holds many counts of this clonotype. The gene calls are TRBV6-1 and TRBJ1-2; D is perhaps TRBD1 (5 bases). Germline V gene sequence: CDR1 MNHNS, CDR2 SASEGT. The CDR3 consists of 13 residues. With 6 bases removed from V and 6 bases from J, the gap between germline ends came to 14 bases. Here the CDR3 DNA reads TGTGCCAGCAGGAAAACAGTACAGGATGGCTACACCTTC. This encodes CASRKTVQDGYTF.

This clonotype appeared many times. The genes are TRBV28 and TRBJ2-7; D uncertain. The ends were cut back, 4 bases at V and 7 bases at J, with 8 bases in the middle. Germline V CDR1 and CDR2: MDHEN, SYDVKM. The CDR3 is 11 residues long. CDR3 in DNA: TGTGCCAGCAGTTCAAGTAGGGAGCAGTACTTC. Residues: CASSSSREQYF.

This clonotype has a count of ten or more. The genes are TRBV28 and TRBJ1-1, with D unclear. The CDR3 runs 13 residues. The V end lost 8 bases, the J end lost 4 bases, and 14 bases lay between the germline ends. Germline V gene sequence: CDR1 MDHEN, CDR2 SYDVKM. The CDR3 DNA sequence: TGTGCCAGCCGCCAGGACTGGGGCACTGAAGCTTTCTTT. Amino acids: CASRQDWGTEAFF.